This TCR beta chain comes out of a study of blood T cell repertoires in COVID-19. V shed 5 bases and J shed 2 bases, with 14 bases lying between them. The CDR3 is 15 amino acids. Germline CDR1 is WSHSY and CDR2 is SAAADI. Repertoires were generated with immunoSEQ multiplex PCR, while TCRdb's copy carries only in-frame clones and drops some. The sample carries approximately 350,000 clones, approximately 90% recorded once. The gene calls are TRBV10-2 and TRBJ2-3; TRBD1 might be the D (6 bases). This clonotype was sampled from a woman aged 18 to 35 who had recovered from COVID-19. Sequencing input: peripheral blood. The CDR3 DNA reads as TGCGCCAGCAGTTTCCAGGGGTCCCCCACAGATACGCAGTATTTT. Its translation is CASSFQGSPTDTQYF.